These T cell receptor beta chains were read from a single sample in a study of cytomegalovirus exposure and HLA in healthy donors. Libraries were prepared by immunoSEQ multiplex PCR; TCRdb keeps only in-frame clonotypes and omits some of them. The table includes over 200,000 clones, approximately 87% detected once. Sequencing was performed on PBMCs. These receptors originate from a human donor in good health. Each CDR3 is given with its conserved first and last residue. A D gene is named only where the DNA matches it firmly. Size tells how often a clone was seen (once, few, many) or the class of an expanded clone, and some rows leave it out.

CDR3 length,clone size,D gene,J gene,V gene,CDR3 DNA,CDR3 protein
14,once,-,TRBJ1-1,TRBV11-3,TGTGCCAGCAGCTTAGGCAGGGAGAACACTGAAGCTTTCTTT,CASSLGRENTEAFF
15,-,-,TRBJ2-3,TRBV6-5,TGTGCCAGCAGTTACCTAGGGAGGCGAGAGGATACGCAGTATTTT,CASSYLGRREDTQYF
15,-,-,TRBJ1-2,TRBV28,TGTGCCAGCAGTTTATCGGAGGACAGAGTCTATGGCTACACCTTC,CASSLSEDRVYGYTF
17,-,TRBD1,TRBJ2-2,TRBV7-8,TGTGCCAGCAGCTTAGACAAAGGACAGGGGTCTACCGGGGAGCTGTTTTTT,CASSLDKGQGSTGELFF
16,-,-,TRBJ1-5,TRBV15,TGTGCCACCAGCAGAGCTTGGGCAAATAGCAATCAGCCCCAGCATTTT,CATSRAWANSNQPQHF
19,-,TRBD1,TRBJ1-1,TRBV7-6,TGTGCCAGCAGCTTAGCGGGGGGACAGTCAGGAGGGATGAACACTGAAGCTTTCTTT,CASSLAGGQSGGMNTEAFF
14,-,-,TRBJ2-5,TRBV7-2,TGTGCCAGCAGCTTGGGTAGCAGAGGAGAGACCCAGTACTTC,CASSLGSRGETQYF
16,-,TRBD2,TRBJ2-5,TRBV4-3,TGCGCCAGCAGCCAGAGACTAGCGGGGAAACAAGAGACCCAGTACTTC,CASSQRLAGKQETQYF
16,few,TRBD1,TRBJ2-1,TRBV6-4,TGTGCCAGCAGCCATCGACAGGGTTTAAACTACAATGAGCAGTTCTTC,CASSHRQGLNYNEQFF
13,-,-,TRBJ2-7,TRBV5-6,TGTGCCAGCAGCTCCCAGGGATCCGAGAAGCAGTACTTC,CASSSQGSEKQYF
14,-,-,TRBJ2-7,TRBV18,TGTGCCAGCTCACCTTGGGAGAGCTCCTACGAGCAGTACTTC,CASSPWESSYEQYF
14,-,-,TRBJ2-1,TRBV1,TGCACCAGCATCGGTCTAGCGGGCTCCAATGAGCAGTTCTTC,CTSIGLAGSNEQFF
18,-,TRBD2,TRBJ2-1,TRBV7-9,TGTGCCAGCAGCCGATTTAGTTGGCGGGAGAAGGTTGGGAATGAGCAGTTCTTC,CASSRFSWREKVGNEQFF
15,-,-,TRBJ1-3,TRBV6-5,TGTGCCAGCAGTTACTCGGGGGGGGCTGGAAACACCATATATTTT,CASSYSGGAGNTIYF
15,-,-,TRBJ2-7,TRBV27,TGTGCCAGCAGTTTAAGTGGCGGGGTTCTCTACGAGCAGTACTTC,CASSLSGGVLYEQYF
13,few,-,TRBJ2-1,TRBV18,TGTGCCAGCTCACCGAGCTCCTACAATGAGCAGTTCTTC,CASSPSSYNEQFF
15,-,-,TRBJ2-1,TRBV7-2,TGTGCCAGCAGCTTAGTCCTTCGGGGGACGGCTGAGCAGTTCTTC,CASSLVLRGTAEQFF
15,-,TRBD2,TRBJ2-7,TRBV2,TGTGCCAGCAGTGGTTGGCTAGCGGGGCCCTACGAGCAGTACTTC,CASSGWLAGPYEQYF
14,-,TRBD1,TRBJ1-2,TRBV28,TGTGCCAGCAGTCCTGGGACAGGCACCTATGGCTACACCTTC,CASSPGTGTYGYTF
14,-,-,TRBJ2-1,TRBV29-1,TGCAGCGTCATCCTAGCGCAGCCCTACAATGAGCAGTTCTTC,CSVILAQPYNEQFF
10,-,-,TRBJ2-1,TRBV19,TGTGCCAGCGGGCGGGATGAGCAGTTCTTC,CASGRDEQFF
13,once,TRBD1,TRBJ1-2,TRBV7-2,TGTGCCAGCAGTTCAGACAGGGACTATGGCTACACCTTC,CASSSDRDYGYTF
12,-,TRBD1,TRBJ1-2,TRBV27,TGTGCCAGCGGAACAGGGGCAGGTGGCTACACCTTC,CASGTGAGGYTF
15,-,TRBD2,TRBJ2-1,TRBV13,TGTGCCAGCAGCGTTTGGACTAGCGGGTTAAATGAGCAGTTCTTC,CASSVWTSGLNEQFF
14,-,-,TRBJ1-2,TRBV29-1,TGCAGCGTTGAAGGCAGGGGACGGGACTATGGCTACACCTTC,CSVEGRGRDYGYTF
12,-,TRBD1,TRBJ1-2,TRBV2,TGTGCCAGCAGCGCGGACAGGGGGGGCTACACCTTC,CASSADRGGYTF